This T cell receptor beta chain came from a study of control samples from healthy donors and cancer patients. Clones were read by immunoSEQ multiplex PCR, and TCRdb kept only the in-frame ones, dropping some. This sample lists around 190,000 clones; its ten largest clones have around 2%. This TCR was sampled from a young woman in good health. Material for sequencing was blood.

DNA for the CDR3: TGCGCCAGCAGCCAAGGTGGGGGCAGCTATCAGCCCCAGCATTTT. Translated, it gives CASSQGGGSYQPQHF. The V call is TRBV4-1, the J call TRBJ1-5, with D maybe TRBD1 (6 bases). Deletions cut 1 base from V and 5 bases from J, with 12 bases between. Germline assignment: CDR1 MGHRA and CDR2 YSYEKL. This CDR3 spans 15 amino acids.